This T cell receptor beta chain was captured in a study of blood T cell repertoires in COVID-19. Overall study context: There were acute and convalescent COVID-19 samples, and they came from the United States, Italy and Spain. PBMCs, B-cell-depleted T cells, or T cells were the source of the cDNA or gDNA that made up the material.

Original handling: Reference gene primer amplification in the assay estimated nucleated cell counts. TCRdb keeps only in-frame clones here, not all; method: immunoSEQ multiplex PCR. V and J calls and clone size are those listed in that table; D and trimming were worked out from the DNA. This table has approximately 670,000 clones, about 90% appearing once. The sequence came from a woman under 30 with acute or convalescent COVID-19. The sample consisted of peripheral blood.

CDR3 bases: TGTGCCACCAGCTGGGACATAAACAACAATGAGCAGTTCTTC. It yields the protein CATSWDINNNEQFF. The chain has TRBV6-5 and TRBJ2-1, with D possibly matching TRBD1 (6 bases). The CDR3 runs to 14 residues. Germline CDR1 and CDR2: MNHEY and SVGAGI. Trimming took 10 bases from V and 5 from J, leaving 18 bases between them.